A selection of T cell receptor beta chains follows, all from one sample in a study of blood T cell repertoires in COVID-19. TCRdb keeps only in-frame clones here, not all; method: immunoSEQ multiplex PCR. The profile covers about 370,000 clones, with 91% appearing a single time and around 0.86% taken by the ten largest. Sequenced sample: PBMCs or T cells enriched from blood (not recorded which). The receptors come from a woman aged 40 to 49 who had been exposed to COVID-19. The CDR3 runs from the conserved cysteine through the conserved F or W. A D gene is named only where the DNA matches it firmly. Expanded clones are given a class, and other clones once, few, many or no size at all.

CDR3aa: CASRLGLGSSYEQYF
CDR3nt: TGTGCCAGCAGGTTAGGACTCGGTAGCTCCTACGAGCAGTACTTC
abundance: few
d_gene: -
j_gene: TRBJ2-7
v_gene: TRBV2

CDR3aa: CASSTNEKLFF
CDR3nt: TGTGCCAGTAGTACGAATGAAAAACTGTTTTTT
abundance: -
d_gene: -
j_gene: TRBJ1-4
v_gene: TRBV19

CDR3aa: CASSARDTGETQYF
CDR3nt: TGTGCCAGCAGTGCCCGGGACACAGGGGAGACCCAGTACTTC
abundance: -
d_gene: -
j_gene: TRBJ2-5
v_gene: TRBV25-1

CDR3aa: CASSRQGNQPQHF
CDR3nt: TGTGCCAGCAGTAGACAGGGCAATCAGCCCCAGCATTTT
abundance: -
d_gene: -
j_gene: TRBJ1-5
v_gene: TRBV9

CDR3aa: CASSPYGGAFTGELFF
CDR3nt: TGTGCCAGCAGCCCCTACGGGGGGGCCTTCACCGGGGAGCTGTTTTTT
abundance: -
d_gene: TRBD2
j_gene: TRBJ2-2
v_gene: TRBV7-2

CDR3aa: CASRGTGGNEQFF
CDR3nt: TGCGCCAGCAGAGGGACAGGGGGGAATGAGCAGTTCTTC
abundance: -
d_gene: TRBD1
j_gene: TRBJ2-1
v_gene: TRBV5-1

CDR3aa: CSVSRMGGNTEAFF
CDR3nt: TGCAGCGTTTCCCGAATGGGAGGGAACACTGAAGCTTTCTTT
abundance: -
d_gene: -
j_gene: TRBJ1-1
v_gene: TRBV29-1

CDR3aa: CASSTQTGYGYTF
CDR3nt: TGTGCCAGCAGCACCCAGACAGGCTATGGCTACACCTTC
abundance: -
d_gene: -
j_gene: TRBJ1-2
v_gene: TRBV7-2

CDR3aa: CASSKTGSDTQYF
CDR3nt: TGTGCCAGCAGCAAAACAGGCAGCGATACGCAGTATTTT
abundance: -
d_gene: -
j_gene: TRBJ2-3
v_gene: TRBV7-2

CDR3aa: CASTTRSGPQETQYF
CDR3nt: TGTGCCAGCACTACTCGGAGCGGCCCTCAAGAGACCCAGTACTTC
abundance: -
d_gene: -
j_gene: TRBJ2-5
v_gene: TRBV7-2

CDR3aa: CATVIPGNTNEKLFF
CDR3nt: TGTGCCACCGTTATACCAGGGAATACTAATGAAAAACTGTTTTTT
abundance: -
d_gene: -
j_gene: TRBJ1-4
v_gene: TRBV6-5

CDR3aa: CASRRQGTNSPLHF
CDR3nt: TGTGCCAGCAGGAGACAGGGCACCAATTCACCCCTCCACTTT
abundance: few
d_gene: TRBD1
j_gene: TRBJ1-6
v_gene: TRBV2

CDR3aa: CASSLGLAGGNEQFF
CDR3nt: TGTGCCAGCAGCTTAGGGCTAGCAGGGGGCAATGAGCAGTTCTTC
abundance: -
d_gene: TRBD1
j_gene: TRBJ2-1
v_gene: TRBV7-2

CDR3aa: CASSLAAGVYNEQFF
CDR3nt: TGTGCCAGCAGCTTAGCCGCAGGGGTTTACAATGAGCAGTTCTTC
abundance: -
d_gene: -
j_gene: TRBJ2-1
v_gene: TRBV7-2

CDR3aa: CASSLAEETQYF
CDR3nt: TGTGCCAGCAGCTTAGCGGAGGAGACCCAGTACTTC
abundance: -
d_gene: -
j_gene: TRBJ2-5
v_gene: TRBV7-6

CDR3aa: CASSPQGNYEQYF
CDR3nt: TGTGCCAGCTCACCACAGGGGAACTACGAGCAGTACTTC
abundance: -
d_gene: -
j_gene: TRBJ2-7
v_gene: TRBV18

CDR3aa: CASRPTGGKAFF
CDR3nt: TGTGCCAGCAGACCGACAGGGGGCAAAGCTTTCTTT
abundance: -
d_gene: TRBD1
j_gene: TRBJ1-1
v_gene: TRBV2

CDR3aa: CASCPSGGKGGEQFF
CDR3nt: TGTGCCAGTTGTCCTAGCGGGGGGAAGGGAGGTGAGCAGTTCTTC
abundance: -
d_gene: TRBD2
j_gene: TRBJ2-1
v_gene: TRBV2

CDR3aa: CASRSQGDDYGYTF
CDR3nt: TGTGCCAGTAGGAGTCAGGGGGACGACTATGGCTACACCTTC
abundance: -
d_gene: TRBD1
j_gene: TRBJ1-2
v_gene: TRBV19

CDR3aa: CASSKSGGTEAFF
CDR3nt: TGTGCCAGTAGTAAATCAGGAGGGACTGAAGCTTTCTTT
abundance: once
d_gene: -
j_gene: TRBJ1-1
v_gene: TRBV19

CDR3aa: CASSIAGQGPYNEQFF
CDR3nt: TGTGCCAGTAGTATCGCCGGACAGGGCCCCTACAATGAGCAGTTCTTC
abundance: once
d_gene: TRBD1
j_gene: TRBJ2-1
v_gene: TRBV19

CDR3aa: CASSHSGQGYEQYF
CDR3nt: TGTGCCAGCAGCCATTCGGGACAGGGTTACGAGCAGTACTTC
abundance: few
d_gene: TRBD1
j_gene: TRBJ2-7
v_gene: TRBV3-1/TRBV3-2

CDR3aa: CASSFYDNSPLHF
CDR3nt: TGTGCCAGCAGTTTTTATGATAATTCACCCCTCCACTTT
abundance: once
d_gene: -
j_gene: TRBJ1-6
v_gene: TRBV27

CDR3aa: CASSQDRYRAYEAFF
CDR3nt: TGTGCCAGCAGCCAAGATCGCTACAGGGCTTATGAAGCTTTCTTT
abundance: -
d_gene: -
j_gene: TRBJ1-1
v_gene: TRBV3-1/TRBV3-2

CDR3aa: CASSLSLPRGYTF
CDR3nt: TGTGCCAGCAGCTTGTCTCTCCCTCGGGGCTACACCTTC
abundance: -
d_gene: -
j_gene: TRBJ1-2
v_gene: TRBV5-6

CDR3aa: CASRRGTETNTGELFF
CDR3nt: TGCGCCAGCAGACGAGGGACAGAAACGAACACCGGGGAGCTGTTTTTT
abundance: -
d_gene: TRBD1
j_gene: TRBJ2-2
v_gene: TRBV5-1

CDR3aa: CASSLAGGPNNEQFF
CDR3nt: TGTGCCAGCAGTCTAGCGGGAGGGCCCAACAATGAGCAGTTCTTC
abundance: once
d_gene: TRBD2
j_gene: TRBJ2-1
v_gene: TRBV7-6

CDR3aa: CAINGGGSNQPQHF
CDR3nt: TGTGCCATCAACGGGGGGGGAAGCAATCAGCCCCAGCATTTT
abundance: -
d_gene: -
j_gene: TRBJ1-5
v_gene: TRBV10-3

CDR3aa: CASSLTGYNEQFF
CDR3nt: TGTGCCAGCAGCTTAACAGGGTACAATGAGCAGTTCTTC
abundance: few
d_gene: -
j_gene: TRBJ2-1
v_gene: TRBV7-2

CDR3aa: CASSPNRGEAFF
CDR3nt: TGTGCCAGCAGTCCGAACAGGGGTGAAGCTTTCTTT
abundance: -
d_gene: TRBD1
j_gene: TRBJ1-1
v_gene: TRBV27

CDR3aa: CASSQGGGVVNYGYTF
CDR3nt: TGTGCCAGCAGCCAAGGAGGAGGGGTCGTAAACTATGGCTACACCTTC
abundance: -
d_gene: -
j_gene: TRBJ1-2
v_gene: TRBV3-1/TRBV3-2

CDR3aa: CSARVGGGGNQPQHF
CDR3nt: TGCAGCGCCCGTGTAGGGGGCGGCGGCAATCAGCCCCAGCATTTT
abundance: -
d_gene: TRBD1
j_gene: TRBJ1-5
v_gene: TRBV29-1

CDR3aa: CAWSGRGNYGYTF
CDR3nt: TGTGCCTGGAGTGGCAGGGGGAACTATGGCTACACCTTC
abundance: -
d_gene: TRBD1
j_gene: TRBJ1-2
v_gene: TRBV30

CDR3aa: CASGDRGNQPQHF
CDR3nt: TGTGCCAGTGGGGACAGGGGCAATCAGCCCCAGCATTTT
abundance: -
d_gene: TRBD1
j_gene: TRBJ1-5
v_gene: TRBV7-2

CDR3aa: CASSSTGRPNYGYTF
CDR3nt: TGTGCCAGCAGCTCGACAGGAAGGCCTAACTATGGCTACACCTTC
abundance: -
d_gene: -
j_gene: TRBJ1-2
v_gene: TRBV7-2

CDR3aa: CASSYGTGPYEQYF
CDR3nt: TGTGCCAGCAGTTACGGGACAGGGCCCTACGAGCAGTACTTC
abundance: -
d_gene: TRBD1
j_gene: TRBJ2-7
v_gene: TRBV6-5

CDR3aa: CASSRTGTYGYTF
CDR3nt: TGTGCCAGTAGTCGGACAGGGACCTATGGCTACACCTTC
abundance: once
d_gene: TRBD1
j_gene: TRBJ1-2
v_gene: TRBV19